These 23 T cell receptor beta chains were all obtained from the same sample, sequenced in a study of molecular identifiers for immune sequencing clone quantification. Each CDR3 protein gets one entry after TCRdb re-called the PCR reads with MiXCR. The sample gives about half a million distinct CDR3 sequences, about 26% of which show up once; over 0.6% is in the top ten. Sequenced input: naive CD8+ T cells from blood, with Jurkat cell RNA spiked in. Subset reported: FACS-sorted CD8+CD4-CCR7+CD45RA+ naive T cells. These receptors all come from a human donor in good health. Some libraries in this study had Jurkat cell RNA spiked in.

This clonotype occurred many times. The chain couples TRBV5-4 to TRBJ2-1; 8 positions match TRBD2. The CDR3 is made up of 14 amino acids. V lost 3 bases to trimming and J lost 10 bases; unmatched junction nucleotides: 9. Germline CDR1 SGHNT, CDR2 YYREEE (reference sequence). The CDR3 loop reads CASSWVSGVGEQFF. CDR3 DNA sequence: TGTGCCAGCAGCTGGGTTAGCGGGGTCGGAGAGCAGTTCTTC.

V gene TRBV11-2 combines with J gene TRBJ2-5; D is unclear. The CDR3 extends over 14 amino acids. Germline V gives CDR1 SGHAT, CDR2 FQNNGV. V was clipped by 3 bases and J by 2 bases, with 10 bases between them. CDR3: CASSFWVEQETQYF. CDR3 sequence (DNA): TGTGCCAGCAGCTTTTGGGTGGAGCAAGAGACCCAGTACTTC.

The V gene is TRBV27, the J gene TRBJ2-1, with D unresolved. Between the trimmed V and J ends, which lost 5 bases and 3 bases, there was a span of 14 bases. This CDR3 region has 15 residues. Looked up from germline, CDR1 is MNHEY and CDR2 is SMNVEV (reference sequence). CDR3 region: CASSPAARGYNEQFF. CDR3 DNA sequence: TGTGCCAGCAGTCCCGCCGCGAGAGGCTACAATGAGCAGTTCTTC.

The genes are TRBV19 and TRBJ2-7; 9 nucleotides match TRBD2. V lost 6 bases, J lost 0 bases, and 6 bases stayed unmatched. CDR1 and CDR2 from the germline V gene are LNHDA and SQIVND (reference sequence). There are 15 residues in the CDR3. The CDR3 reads CASSLSGGTSYEQYF. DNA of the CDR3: TGTGCCAGTAGCCTCAGCGGGGGGACCTCCTACGAGCAGTACTTC. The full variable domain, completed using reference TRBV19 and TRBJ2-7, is DGGITQSPKYLFRKEGQNVTLSCEQNLNHDAMYWYRQDPGQGLRLIYYSQIVNDFQKGDIAEGYSVSREKKESFPLTVTSAQKNPTAFYLCASSLSGGTSYEQYFGPGTRLTVT.

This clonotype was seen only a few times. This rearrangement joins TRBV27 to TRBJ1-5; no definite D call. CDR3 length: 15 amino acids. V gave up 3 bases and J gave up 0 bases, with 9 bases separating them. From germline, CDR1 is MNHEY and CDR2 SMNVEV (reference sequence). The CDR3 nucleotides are TGTGCCAGCAGTTTTGGAGGAAATAGCAATCAGCCCCAGCATTTT. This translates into CASSFGGNSNQPQHF.

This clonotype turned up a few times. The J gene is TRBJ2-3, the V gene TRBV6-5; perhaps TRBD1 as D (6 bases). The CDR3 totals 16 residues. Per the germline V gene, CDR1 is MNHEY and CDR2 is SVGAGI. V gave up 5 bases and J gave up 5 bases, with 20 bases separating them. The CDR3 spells CASSQNRDRHLDTQYF. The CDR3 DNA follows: TGTGCCAGCAGTCAAAACAGGGATAGACATTTAGATACGCAGTATTTT.

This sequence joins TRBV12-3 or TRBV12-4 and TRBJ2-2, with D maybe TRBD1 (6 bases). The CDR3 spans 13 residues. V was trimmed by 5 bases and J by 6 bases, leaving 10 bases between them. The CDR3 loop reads CASSTGFPGELFF. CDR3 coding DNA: TGTGCCAGCAGTACAGGGTTCCCCGGGGAGCTGTTTTTT.

The CDR3 reads CASSAGAAHNQPQHF. The CDR3 nucleotides read TGTGCCAGCAGCGCCGGGGCCGCGCATAATCAGCCCCAGCATTTT. V usage is TRBV9 and J usage is TRBJ1-5, with a possible D match to TRBD1 (5 bases). The V and J ends lost 3 bases and 4 bases respectively, with 14 bases between them. The CDR3 covers 15 residues. CDR1 is SGDLS, CDR2 YYNGEE, per germline. Variable domain in full (rest from reference TRBV9 and TRBJ1-5): DSGVTQTPKHLITATGQRVTLRCSPRSGDLSVYWYQQSLDQGLQFLIQYYNGEERAKGNILERFSAQQFPDLHSELNLSSLELGDSALYFCASSAGAAHNQPQHFGDGTRLSIL.

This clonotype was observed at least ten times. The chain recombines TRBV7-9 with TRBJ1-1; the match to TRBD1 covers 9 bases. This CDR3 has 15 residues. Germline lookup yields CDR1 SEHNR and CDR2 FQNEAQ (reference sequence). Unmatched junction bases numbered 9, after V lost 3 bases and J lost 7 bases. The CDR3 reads CASSLGQGQGSEAFF. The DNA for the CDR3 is TGTGCCAGCAGCTTGGGTCAGGGACAGGGAAGTGAAGCTTTCTTT. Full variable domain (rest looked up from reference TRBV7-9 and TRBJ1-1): DTGVSQNPRHKITKRGQNVTFRCDPISEHNRLYWYRQTLGQGPEFLTYFQNEAQLEKSRLLSDRFSAERPKGSFSTLEIQRTEQGDSAMYLCASSLGQGQGSEAFFGQGTRLTVV.

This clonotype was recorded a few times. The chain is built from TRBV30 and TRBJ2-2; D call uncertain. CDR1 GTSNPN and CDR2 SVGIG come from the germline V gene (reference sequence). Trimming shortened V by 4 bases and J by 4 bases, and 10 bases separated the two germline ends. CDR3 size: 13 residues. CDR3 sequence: CAWTSMGTGELFF. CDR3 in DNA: TGTGCCTGGACATCTATGGGCACCGGGGAGCTGTTTTTT.

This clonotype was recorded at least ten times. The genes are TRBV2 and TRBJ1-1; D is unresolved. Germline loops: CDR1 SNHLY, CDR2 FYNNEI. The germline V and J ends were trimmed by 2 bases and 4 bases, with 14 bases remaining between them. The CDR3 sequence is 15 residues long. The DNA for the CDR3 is TGTGCCAGCAGTGAATATGGGAGCGGTGGCACTGAAGCTTTCTTT. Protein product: CASSEYGSGGTEAFF.

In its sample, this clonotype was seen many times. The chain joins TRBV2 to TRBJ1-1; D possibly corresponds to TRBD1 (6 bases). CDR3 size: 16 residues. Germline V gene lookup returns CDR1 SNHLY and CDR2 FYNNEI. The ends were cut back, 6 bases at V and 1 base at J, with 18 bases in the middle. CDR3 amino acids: CASRPRGAGANTEAFF. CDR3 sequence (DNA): TGTGCCAGCAGGCCCCGGGGTGCAGGGGCGAACACTGAAGCTTTCTTT.

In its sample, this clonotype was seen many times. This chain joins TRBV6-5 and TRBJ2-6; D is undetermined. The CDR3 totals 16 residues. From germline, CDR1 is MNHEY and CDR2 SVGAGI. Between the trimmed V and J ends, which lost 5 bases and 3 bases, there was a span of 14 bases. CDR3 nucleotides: TGTGCCAGCAGTCTTCTCTCCCTGGTTGGGGCCAACGTCCTGACTTTC. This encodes CASSLLSLVGANVLTF.

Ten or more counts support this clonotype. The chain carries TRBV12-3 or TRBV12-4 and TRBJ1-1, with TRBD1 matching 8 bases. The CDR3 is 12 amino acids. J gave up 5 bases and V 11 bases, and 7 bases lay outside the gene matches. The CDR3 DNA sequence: TGTGCCGTCCTCAGGGGGCAGACTGAAGCTTTCTTT. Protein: CAVLRGQTEAFF.

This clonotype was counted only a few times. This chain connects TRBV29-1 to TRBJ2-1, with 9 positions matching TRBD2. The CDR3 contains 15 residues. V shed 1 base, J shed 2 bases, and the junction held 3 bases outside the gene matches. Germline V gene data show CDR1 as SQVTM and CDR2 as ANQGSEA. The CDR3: CSVEGSGSPYNEQFF. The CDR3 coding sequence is TGCAGCGTTGAAGGTAGCGGGAGCCCCTACAATGAGCAGTTCTTC.

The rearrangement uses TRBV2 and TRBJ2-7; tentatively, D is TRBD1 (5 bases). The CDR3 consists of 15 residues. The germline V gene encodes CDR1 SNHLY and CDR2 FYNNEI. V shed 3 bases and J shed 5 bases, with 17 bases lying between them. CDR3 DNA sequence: TGTGCCAGCAGTGATTTAAGGCAGGGCCTAAACGAGCAGTACTTC. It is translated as CASSDLRQGLNEQYF.

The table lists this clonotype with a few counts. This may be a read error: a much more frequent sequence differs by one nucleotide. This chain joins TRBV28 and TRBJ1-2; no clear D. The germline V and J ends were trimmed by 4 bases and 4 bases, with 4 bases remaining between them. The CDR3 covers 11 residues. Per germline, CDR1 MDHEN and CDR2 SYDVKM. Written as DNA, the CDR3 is TGTGCCAGCAGTTACGGCTATGGCTACACCTTC. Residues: CASSYGYGYTF.

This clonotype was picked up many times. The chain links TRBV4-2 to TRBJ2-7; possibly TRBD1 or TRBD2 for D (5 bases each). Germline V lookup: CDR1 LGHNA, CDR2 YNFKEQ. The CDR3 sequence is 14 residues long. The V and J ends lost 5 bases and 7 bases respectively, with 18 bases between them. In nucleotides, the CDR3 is TGTGCCAGCAGCTCCCCGGGGCTAAGGAGGGAGCAGTACTTC. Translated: CASSSPGLRREQYF.

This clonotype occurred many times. In DNA form, the CDR3 reads TGTGCCAGCAGTCCAGACTGGTGGAGCACAGATACGCAGTATTTT. This codes for CASSPDWWSTDTQYF. The V call is TRBV7-2, the J call TRBJ2-3; D ambiguous. The CDR3 length is 15 residues. Trimming cost V 6 bases and J 0 bases, with 13 bases left between them. Germline V gene sequence: CDR1 SGHTA, CDR2 FQGNSA.

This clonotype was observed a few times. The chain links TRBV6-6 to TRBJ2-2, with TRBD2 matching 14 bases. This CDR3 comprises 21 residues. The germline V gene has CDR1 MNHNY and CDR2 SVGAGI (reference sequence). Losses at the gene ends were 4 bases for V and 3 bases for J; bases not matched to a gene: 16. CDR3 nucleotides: TGTGCCAGCAGTTTAACCATACCGGGACTAGCGGGAGTATTGGACACCGGGGAGCTGTTTTTT. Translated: CASSLTIPGLAGVLDTGELFF.

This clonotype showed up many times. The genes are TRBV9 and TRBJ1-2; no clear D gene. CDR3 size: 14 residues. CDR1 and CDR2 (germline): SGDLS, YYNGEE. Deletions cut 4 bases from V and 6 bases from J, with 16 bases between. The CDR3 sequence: CASSPRNWEDGYTF. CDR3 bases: TGTGCCAGCAGCCCAAGAAACTGGGAGGATGGCTACACCTTC.

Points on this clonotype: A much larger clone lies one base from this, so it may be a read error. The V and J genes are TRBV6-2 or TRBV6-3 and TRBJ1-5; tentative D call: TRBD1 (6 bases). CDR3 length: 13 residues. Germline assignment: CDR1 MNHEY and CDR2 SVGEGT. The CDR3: CASTYGGEMTQHF. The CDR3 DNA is TGTGCCAGCACTTACGGGGGCGAGATGACCCAGCATTTT.

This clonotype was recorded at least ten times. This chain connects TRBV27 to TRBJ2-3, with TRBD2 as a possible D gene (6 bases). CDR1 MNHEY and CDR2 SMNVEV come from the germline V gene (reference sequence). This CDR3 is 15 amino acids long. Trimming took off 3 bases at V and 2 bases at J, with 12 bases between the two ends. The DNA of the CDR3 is TGTGCCAGCAGTTTCCTAGCGAGGGTCACAGATACGCAGTATTTT. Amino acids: CASSFLARVTDTQYF.